This TCR beta chain appears in the sequencing data of a study of cytomegalovirus exposure and HLA in healthy donors. About this clone itself: The antigen remains unidentified.

V trimming: 6 bases; J trimming: 4 bases; junction bases outside the gene matches: 5. The CDR3 extends over 13 amino acids. The germline gives CDR1 MNHEY, CDR2 SMNVEV (reference sequence). The repertoire was sequenced with immunoSEQ multiplex PCR; TCRdb's copy has only in-frame clones and lacks some. The table includes some 210,000 clones, around 86% detected once. General study findings and limits: Subsequent analysis showed first-cohort TCR clusters tending to co-occur in more than 90 validation repertoires. Cytomegalovirus status was reportedly diagnosed by the classifier with high sensitivity and specificity. CMV antigen specificity of a few CMV-associated chains was confirmed in vitro.

Separate from the 666-subject first cohort, the approximately 120-subject validation cohort was the one that the donors belonged to. This clonotype originated in a woman aged 18-35 years in good health and CMV-seropositive. The sample was PBMCs. J is TRBJ2-7 and V is TRBV27; 8 nucleotides align to TRBD1. Here the CDR3 reads CASRQGARYEQYF. Here the CDR3 DNA reads TGTGCCAGCAGGCAGGGGGCGCGATACGAGCAGTACTTC.